Detailed here is one T cell receptor (beta chain). This sample was included in a study of PD-L1 blockade in urothelial cancer. Study-wide context: Blood was analyzed 3 weeks (second dose) and 6 weeks after treatment start.

Looked up from germline, CDR1 is LNHDA and CDR2 is SQIVND (reference sequence). The CDR3 loop spans 16 amino acids. The V end lost 0 bases, the J end lost 4 bases, and 15 bases lay between the germline ends. Sequencing used immunoSEQ multiplex PCR; TCRdb keeps in-frame clones, though not all of them. The sample lists 25,000 to 40,000 clones; roughly 88% were seen once. The specimen comprised PBMCs, sampled around atezolizumab (anti-PD-L1) treatment. The chain uses TRBV19 and TRBJ2-5, with a weak D call TRBD1 (5 bases). This receptor was taken from a man in his sixties with urothelial cancer. In DNA, the CDR3 is TGTGCCAGTAGTATAGAAGGGGCCAAGATTTCAGAGACCCAGTACTTC. This encodes CASSIEGAKISETQYF.